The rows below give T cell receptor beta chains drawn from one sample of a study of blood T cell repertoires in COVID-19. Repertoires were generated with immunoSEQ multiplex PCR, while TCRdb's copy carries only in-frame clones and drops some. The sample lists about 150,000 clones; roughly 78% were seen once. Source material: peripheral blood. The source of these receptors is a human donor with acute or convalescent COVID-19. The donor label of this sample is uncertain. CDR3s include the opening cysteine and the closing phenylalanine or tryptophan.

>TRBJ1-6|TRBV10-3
CAISGQNNSPLHF
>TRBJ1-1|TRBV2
CASTYDRGTEAFF
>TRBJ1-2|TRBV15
CATSRDIPVEGGYTF
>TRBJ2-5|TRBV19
CASSIGGAQETQYF
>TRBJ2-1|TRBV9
CASSVAGGGAGEQFF
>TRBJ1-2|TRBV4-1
CASSQEGRGVNYGYTF
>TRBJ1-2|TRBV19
CASSTKTDSTYGYTF
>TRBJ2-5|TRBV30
CAWSVNRAGQETQYF
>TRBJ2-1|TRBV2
CASRDRSPYNEQFF
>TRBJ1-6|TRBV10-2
CASSESVFGTINSPLHF
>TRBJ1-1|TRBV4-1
CASSQDGTGAPRDTEAFF
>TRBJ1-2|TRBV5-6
CASSLGQGIIGYTF
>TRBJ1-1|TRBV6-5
CASSYGFRTGEAFF
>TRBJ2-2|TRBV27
CASIPGQGETNTGELFF
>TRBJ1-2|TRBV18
CASSPESDYGYTF
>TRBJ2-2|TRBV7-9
CASSSGLNTGELFF
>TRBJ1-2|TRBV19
CASATGGMENNYGYTF
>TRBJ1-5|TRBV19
CASSTTGVAQPQHF
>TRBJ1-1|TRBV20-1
CSASSRAFSEAFF
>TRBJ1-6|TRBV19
CASSISRSASGGSPLHF
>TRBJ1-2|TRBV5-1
CASSLRTGGAEGYTF
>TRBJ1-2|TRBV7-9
CASSKPQAPRGYTF
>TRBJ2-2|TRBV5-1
CASSSTGEHTGELFF
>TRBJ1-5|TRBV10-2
CASSKTGDGQPQHF
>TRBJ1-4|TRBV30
CAWGGQGAKRGVMKKLFF
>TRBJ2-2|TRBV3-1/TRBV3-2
CASRRQGGNTGELFF
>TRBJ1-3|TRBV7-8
CASSLSRGTGNTIYF
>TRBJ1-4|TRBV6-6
CASSRQGFNEKLFF
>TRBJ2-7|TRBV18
CASSLGGRMGYEQYF
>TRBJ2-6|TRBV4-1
CASSQRALDTLSGANVLTF
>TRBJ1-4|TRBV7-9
CASSPSSGQGRDWEKLFF
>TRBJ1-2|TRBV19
CASTSRGREDGYTF
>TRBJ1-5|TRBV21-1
CASSKEGQDLLWQPQHF
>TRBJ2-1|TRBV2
CASSEVGSDVRQFF
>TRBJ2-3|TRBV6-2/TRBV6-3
CASSRLDSGGGPPGRTDTQYF
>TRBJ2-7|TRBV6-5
CASSYSWQGGQYF
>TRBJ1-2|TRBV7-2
CASSLSHAENYGYTF
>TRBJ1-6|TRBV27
CASSDQTGGLAPLHF
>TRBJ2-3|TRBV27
CASSAFGLAGGPGPDTQYF
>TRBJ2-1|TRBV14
CASAAGGMGNNEQFF
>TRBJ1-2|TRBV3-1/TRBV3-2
CASSPTGGNGYTF